This paragraph covers one T cell receptor (beta chain) sequence. These data are taken from a study of shared clonotypes between healthy human individuals. The data were produced by immunoSEQ multiplex PCR, yet TCRdb's version contains in-frame clones alone and is incomplete. The data hold millions of clones, with 90% to 95% observed a single time. The trim removed 1 base at V and 5 bases at J, leaving 4 bases unmatched. This CDR3 region has 15 residues. Germline CDR1 reads SGHRS; CDR2 reads YFSETQ. The clonotype comes from a man aged 18 to 30 in good health. Some clones in this sample may be carry-over from other donors' samples. V and J are TRBV5-1 and TRBJ2-1, with 9 bases lining up with TRBD2. The source material was naive CD4+ T cells from PBMCs. The sample's subset: CD45RA+ positively selected. The CDR3 reads CASSLLTSGHNEQFF. The CDR3 coding sequence is TGCGCCAGCAGCTTGTTGACTAGCGGACACAATGAGCAGTTCTTC.